This T cell receptor (beta chain) is from a study of beta chain features in type 1 diabetes (dated by TCRdb to the late 2010s). The study in broad terms: Mean age, gender distribution, total cell number and subset yield did not differ between patients and healthy donors. A total of 85 million to 140 million sorted cells were examined across all samples, and a strong correlation was observed between cell number per subset and RNA yield. Regulatory and stem cell-like memory subsets were isolated from only 8 patients and roughly 8 healthy donors, whereas naive and central memory subsets came from all 28 donors. The study compared the TCRB repertoires of sorted circulating CD4+ T cell subsets in recently diagnosed type 1 diabetes patients with those in matched healthy donors. Points the paper makes about the study in general: Because cDNA was sequenced instead of genomic DNA, activated cells with high expression could be over-represented, although the groups did not differ in activation or CD3 levels. HLA sub-analyses involved small numbers of individuals, so any influence of HLA type on TCRB rearrangement remained unresolved. PCR might favor shorter templates, but patient and control samples were amplified and corrected together, so any skew would affect both groups equally. Naive, central memory and regulatory TCRB repertoires appeared to be more alike among patients than among healthy donors. Type 1 diabetes patients showed a moderate but significant shortening of TCRB CDR3 length in all four CD4+ subsets. Patients with type 1 diabetes made fewer insertions and deleted more nucleotides at VDJ recombination sites, implying thymic rearrangement abnormalities.

The germline V gene specifies SGHDT as CDR1 and YYEEEE as CDR2. There are 11 amino acids in the CDR3, from cysteine to phenylalanine inclusive. CDR3 DNA only is kept here, 33 bases in frame from base 1. V is shortened by 0 bases, J by 5 bases, and the region joining them spans 2 bases. From each donor, a single peripheral blood sample of roughly 0.11 L on average was drawn into heparinised tubes. A BD FACSAria II and a panel including CD45RO, CCR7, CD25, CD127, CD95 and CD27 were used to sort naive, central memory, regulatory and stem cell-like memory CD4+ T cells. Every sorted population had a purity above 95%. PBMCs were isolated immediately by Lymphoprep density gradient centrifugation and stained directly without culture. So that batch effects would be minimized, each experiment stained and sorted samples in pairs, pairing one healthy donor with one patient. All of the isolated RNA was reverse transcribed with the High Capacity cDNA Reverse Transcription Kit, so expressed TCRB transcripts were sequenced. Deep immunoSEQ sequencing was performed on naive, central memory and regulatory T cell samples, with an average of around 3.5 million total reads per sample. Sorted cells were lysed in RLT buffer and RNA was extracted with DNase-treated RNeasy Micro or Mini kits, depending on cell number. Each cell subset was processed on its own to prevent cross-contamination, while patient and healthy donor samples were processed together. Using the immunoSEQ multiplex PCR, TCRB sequences were amplified from cDNA into 87-bp fragments spanning the CDR3 region. Sequencing of the amplicons was performed on the Illumina HiSeq platform. In the source study's methods: PCR bias was computationally corrected using synthetic template baselines, reads within Hamming distance 2 were collapsed, and singletons that could not be merged were discarded. Reads were aligned to IMGT to assign V, D and J genes, CDR3 length, and insertions or deletions at six rearrangement sites. Clonotype counts were normalized to sorted cell number within each subset before computing true diversity and Gini coefficients with the tcR R package. Repertoire sharing was quantified using the overlap coefficient calculated on TCRB nucleotide sequences. Out-of-frame TCRB sequences from naive cells were analyzed to stand in for the pre-selection repertoire. TCRdb holds this immuneACCESS table with in-frame rearrangements only. Some clones are missing; in checked studies, unresolved V genes explain under half, and the rest has no known cause. D and trimming were read from the DNA, whereas the V and J calls and clone size are those reported in that table. In all, the sample holds around 350,000 clones, and around an eighth of those were seen once. Less than 0.02% of the sample comes from the top ten.

For this clone: Its antigen target is currently unknown. Base qualities are not recorded, but no much larger clone differs from it by a single base. Other DNA variants within this sample encode the same CDR3.

The sample comprised naive CD4+ T cells from blood. The cell subset or site label here, explained by the study, means: true naive CD4+ T cells. Here the chain combines TRBV5-6 and TRBJ2-5; no confident D gene assignment can be made. The receptor's source is a man aged 18 to 29 in good health. DNA sequence: TGTGCCAGCAGCTTGGCGGAGACCCAGTACTTC. It is translated as CASSLAETQYF. Beyond the CDR3, the reference TRBV5-6 and TRBJ2-5 genes provide the residues; the full variable domain reads: DAGVTQSPTHLIKTRGQQVTLRCSPKSGHDTVSWYQQALGQGPQFIFQYYEEEERQRGNFPDRFSGHQFPNYSSELNVNALLLGDSALYLCASSLAETQYFGPGTRLLVL.